The rows below give T cell receptor beta chains drawn from one sample of a study of a mutant IDH1 vaccine in newly diagnosed glioma. Generated by immunoSEQ multiplex PCR, the TCRdb table keeps only in-frame clones and is missing some. The table shows some 90,000 clones, with roughly four fifths occurring only once. Sequenced here: PBMCs, sampled from a glioma patient treated with radiotherapy, temozolomide or both. These receptors were obtained from a man in his forties with glioma. Some clones in this sample may be carry-over from other donors' samples. The CDR3 runs from the conserved cysteine through the conserved F or W. The D gene is left open where the match is weak. Some rows mark clone size as missing; the rest say once, few, many or name a class of expanded clone.

D gene	V gene	J gene	clone size	CDR3 protein	CDR3 DNA
-	TRBV6-5	TRBJ2-7	-	CASSYRGQGVSYEQYF	TGTGCCAGCAGTTACCGGGGGCAGGGGGTATCCTACGAGCAGTACTTC
-	TRBV5-1	TRBJ2-3	-	CASSWGLASTDTQYF	TGCGCCAGCAGCTGGGGCCTAGCTAGCACAGATACGCAGTATTTT
TRBD1	TRBV2	TRBJ1-5	-	CASSGSGGGQPQHF	TGTGCCAGCAGTGGCTCAGGGGGCGGGCAGCCCCAGCATTTT
-	TRBV25-1	TRBJ1-3	-	CASSGLPRSSSGNTIYF	TGTGCCAGCAGTGGCCTTCCGCGTTCGAGCTCTGGAAACACCATATATTTT
-	TRBV7-9	TRBJ2-6	-	CASSLRVSGANVLTF	TGTGCCAGCAGTTTGAGGGTCTCTGGGGCCAACGTCCTGACTTTC
-	TRBV29-1	TRBJ2-3	-	CSVGPHEGDARPNTQYF	TGCAGCGTTGGCCCGCACGAGGGGGACGCCCGTCCCAATACGCAGTATTTT
TRBD2	TRBV19	TRBJ2-3	-	CASSFTSGGLAGTDTQYF	TGTGCCAGTAGTTTCACTAGCGGGGGGCTCGCTGGGACAGATACGCAGTATTTT
-	TRBV6-5	TRBJ1-6	-	CASSYSWAASPLHF	TGTGCCAGCAGTTACTCGTGGGCTGCTTCACCCCTCCACTTT
TRBD1	TRBV27	TRBJ1-2	-	CASTTWNRGRDYGYTF	TGTGCCAGCACAACCTGGAACAGGGGAAGAGACTATGGCTACACCTTC
-	TRBV6-5	TRBJ1-5	-	CASSYSGFNQPQHF	TGTGCCAGCAGTTACTCAGGGTTCAATCAGCCCCAGCATTTT
TRBD1	TRBV29-1	TRBJ1-1	-	CSVGARDRGPYTEAFF	TGCAGCGTTGGGGCCCGGGACAGGGGGCCGTACACTGAAGCTTTCTTT
TRBD1	TRBV2	TRBJ1-1	-	CASIRTGVNTEAFF	TGTGCCAGCATTAGGACAGGGGTGAACACTGAAGCTTTCTTT
TRBD1	TRBV4-1	TRBJ1-2	-	CASSPLDRGLRGYTF	TGCGCCAGCAGCCCTCTCGACAGGGGGCTACGGGGCTACACCTTC
-	TRBV4-1	TRBJ1-5	-	CASSPLGASQPQHF	TGCGCCAGCAGCCCCCTCGGGGCGAGCCAGCCCCAGCATTTT
TRBD1	TRBV2	TRBJ1-1	-	CAREDRDTEAFF	TGTGCCAGAGAAGACAGGGACACTGAAGCTTTCTTT
-	TRBV19	TRBJ2-6	-	CASSPTGWRGANVLTF	TGTGCCAGTAGTCCAACAGGGTGGAGAGGGGCCAACGTCCTGACTTTC
-	TRBV5-4	TRBJ2-7	once	CASSYGGDSSYEQYF	TGTGCCAGCAGCTATGGTGGGGATTCCTCCTACGAGCAGTACTTC
TRBD1	TRBV5-1	TRBJ1-4	-	CASSHPDRGNEKLFF	TGCGCCAGCAGCCACCCTGACAGGGGCAATGAAAAACTGTTTTTT
-	TRBV7-2	TRBJ1-6	few	CASSERDIGYNSPLHF	TGTGCCAGCAGCGAACGGGACATAGGTTATAATTCACCCCTCCACTTT
-	TRBV19	TRBJ1-1	-	CASVSRGAREAFF	TGTGCCAGTGTAAGCAGGGGCGCCCGTGAAGCTTTCTTT
-	TRBV4-1	TRBJ2-3	-	CASSQAASSTDTQYF	TGCGCCAGCAGCCAAGCAGCTTCTAGCACAGATACGCAGTATTTT
-	TRBV6-5	TRBJ1-3	-	CASSQGFTGNTIYF	TGTGCCAGCAGTCAGGGGTTCACTGGAAACACCATATATTTT
-	TRBV2	TRBJ1-4	-	CASSETAFSEKLFF	TGTGCCAGCAGTGAAACAGCCTTCAGTGAAAAACTGTTTTTT
-	TRBV5-1	TRBJ2-2	few	CASSRTYANTGELFF	TGCGCCAGCAGTCGGACATACGCGAACACCGGGGAGCTGTTTTTT
-	TRBV9	TRBJ2-3	-	CASSVLGGPWDTQYF	TGTGCCAGCAGCGTCCTAGGGGGGCCATGGGATACGCAGTATTTT
TRBD1	TRBV27	TRBJ1-6	-	CASSLDGGGQGNSPLHF	TGTGCCAGCAGTTTAGATGGTGGGGGACAGGGAAATTCACCCCTCCACTTT
-	TRBV18	TRBJ2-7	-	CASSPPGDYEQYF	TGTGCCAGCTCACCACCTGGAGACTACGAGCAGTACTTC
-	TRBV6-1	TRBJ1-5	-	CASTVTTDQPQHF	TGTGCCAGCACGGTTACTACCGATCAGCCCCAGCATTTT
-	TRBV4-1	TRBJ2-2	-	CASSQLFSPNTGELFF	TGCGCCAGCAGCCAATTGTTTTCCCCGAACACCGGGGAGCTGTTTTTT
-	TRBV6-5	TRBJ1-3	-	CASSAGMRNTIYF	TGTGCCAGCAGCGCGGGAATGCGAAACACCATATATTTT
-	TRBV30	TRBJ2-7	-	CAWSLTGGYEQYF	TGTGCCTGGAGTTTGACAGGCGGGTACGAGCAGTACTTC
TRBD2	TRBV14	TRBJ2-7	-	CASSQDLVSGDSYEQYF	TGTGCCAGCAGCCAAGATCTTGTTAGCGGGGACTCCTACGAGCAGTACTTC
-	TRBV19	TRBJ2-5	few	CASTAIGGWTQYF	TGTGCCAGTACAGCGATAGGTGGGTGGACCCAGTACTTC
-	TRBV5-6	TRBJ1-1	once	CASSLGGVRRGGTEAFF	TGTGCCAGCAGCTTGGGAGGGGTCCGGAGGGGTGGGACTGAAGCTTTCTTT
TRBD2	TRBV19	TRBJ2-1	few	CASSPSGLAGGWQFF	TGTGCCAGTAGTCCGTCGGGACTAGCGGGGGGGTGGCAGTTCTTC
-	TRBV4-1	TRBJ1-4	-	CASSRVPTGTNEKLFF	TGCGCCAGCAGCCGGGTCCCGACAGGAACTAATGAAAAACTGTTTTTT
-	TRBV2	TRBJ1-3	-	CASRSEVSGNTIYF	TGTGCCAGCAGGTCAGAAGTCTCTGGAAACACCATATATTTT
-	TRBV10-3	TRBJ2-1	once	CAISQPPLNEQFF	TGTGCCATCAGCCAACCTCCCTTAAATGAGCAGTTCTTC
-	TRBV19	TRBJ1-6	-	CASSIAAYSPLHF	TGTGCCAGTAGCATCGCCGCTTATTCACCCCTCCACTTT
-	TRBV18	TRBJ2-6	-	CASSEISGANVLTF	TGTGCCAGCTCAGAGATCTCTGGGGCCAACGTCCTGACTTTC
-	TRBV5-6	TRBJ1-2	-	CASSLEFRGRGYGYTF	TGTGCCAGCAGCTTGGAATTCAGGGGACGGGGCTATGGCTACACCTTC
-	TRBV6-1	TRBJ1-2	few	CASESWGKANYGYTF	TGTGCCAGCGAGTCGTGGGGTAAGGCCAACTATGGCTACACCTTC
-	TRBV6-5	TRBJ1-1	-	CASGSYMNTEAFF	TGTGCCAGCGGATCATATATGAACACTGAAGCTTTCTTT
-	TRBV15	TRBJ1-5	-	CATSQGTDQPQHF	TGTGCCACCAGCCAGGGGACCGATCAGCCCCAGCATTTT
-	TRBV30	TRBJ1-5	-	CAWSVRGGSNQPQHF	TGTGCCTGGAGTGTTCGGGGGGGGAGCAATCAGCCCCAGCATTTT